This entry lists 3 T cell receptor beta chains sequenced from one sample in a study of shared clonotypes between healthy human individuals. Here immunoSEQ multiplex PCR was the method, and the copy in TCRdb shows in-frame clones only, minus some. The table records millions of clones, 85% to 95% of them present only once. What was sequenced was naive CD4+ T cells sorted from blood. The subset: CD45RA+ positively selected. Source of these receptors: a man aged 18 to 30 in good health.

As concerns this clone: Other DNA sequences from this sample encode an identical CDR3 as well. The rearrangement uses TRBV5-1 and TRBJ2-1, with 7 bases identical to TRBD2. The CDR3 has 13 amino acids. Per germline, CDR1 SGHRS and CDR2 YFSETQ. Trimming removed 0 bases from V and 6 bases from J; junction bases left unmatched: 0. The CDR3 loop reads CASSLGLANEQFF. CDR3 sequence (DNA): TGCGCCAGCAGCTTGGGACTAGCCAATGAGCAGTTCTTC.

J is TRBJ1-2 and V is TRBV25-1; D is possibly TRBD1 (6 bases). Germline loops: CDR1 MGHDK, CDR2 SYGVNS. The CDR3 has 14 residues. Trimming removed 1 base from V and 8 bases from J, with 14 bases in between. The CDR3: CASSEFEGQGGYTF. The CDR3 DNA sequence: TGTGCCAGCAGTGAATTCGAGGGTCAGGGGGGCTACACCTTC.

This clone was picked up a small number of times. This sequence joins TRBV19 and TRBJ1-6; D is possibly TRBD1 (5 bases). V was clipped by 3 bases and J by 9 bases, with 15 bases between them. The CDR3 is 15 amino acids. Germline CDR1 is LNHDA and CDR2 is SQIVND (reference sequence). The CDR3 region has the DNA TGTGCCAGTAGTATTCAGGGAGTAGTCGGTTCACCCCTCCACTTT. It specifies CASSIQGVVGSPLHF.